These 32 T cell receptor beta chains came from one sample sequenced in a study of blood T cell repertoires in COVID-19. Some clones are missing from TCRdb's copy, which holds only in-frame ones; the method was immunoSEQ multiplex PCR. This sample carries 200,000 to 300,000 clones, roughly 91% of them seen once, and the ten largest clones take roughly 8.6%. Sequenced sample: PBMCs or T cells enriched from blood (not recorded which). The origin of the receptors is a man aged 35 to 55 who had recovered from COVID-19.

In DNA, the CDR3 is TGTGCCAGCAGCTTAGTACCGGGAAGTCAAGAGACCCAGTACTTC. It is translated as CASSLVPGSQETQYF. The chain combines TRBV11-2 with TRBJ2-5; D may be TRBD2 (5 bases). Germline assignment: CDR1 SGHAT and CDR2 FQNNGV. There are 15 residues in the CDR3. V lost 1 base and J lost 2, with 11 bases in between.

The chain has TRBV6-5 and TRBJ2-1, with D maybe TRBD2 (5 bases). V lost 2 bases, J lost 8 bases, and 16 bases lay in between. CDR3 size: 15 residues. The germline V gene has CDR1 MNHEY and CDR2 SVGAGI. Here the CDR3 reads CASSYGGEPGHEQFF. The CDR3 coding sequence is TGTGCCAGCAGTTACGGTGGGGAGCCGGGCCATGAGCAGTTCTTC.

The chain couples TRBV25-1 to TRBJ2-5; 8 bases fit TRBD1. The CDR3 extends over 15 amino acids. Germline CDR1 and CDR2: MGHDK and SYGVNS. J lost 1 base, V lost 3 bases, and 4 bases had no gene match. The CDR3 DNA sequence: TGTGCCAGCAGTGACCGGGACAGGATCCAAGAGACCCAGTACTTC. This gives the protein CASSDRDRIQETQYF.

In nucleotides, the CDR3 is TGTGCCAGTAGTATAAGAGTAACCTACGAGCAGTACTTC. Translating gives CASSIRVTYEQYF. The chain links TRBV19 to TRBJ2-7; no firm D call. V shed 2 bases and J shed 2 bases, with 7 bases lying between them. Per germline, CDR1 LNHDA and CDR2 SQIVND (reference sequence). This CDR3 is 13 amino acids long.

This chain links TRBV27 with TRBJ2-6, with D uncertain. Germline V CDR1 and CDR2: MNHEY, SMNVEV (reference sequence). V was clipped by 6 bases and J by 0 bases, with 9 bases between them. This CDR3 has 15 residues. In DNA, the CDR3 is TGTGCCAGCAGAGAACACAGCTCTGGGGCCAACGTCCTGACTTTC. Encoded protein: CASREHSSGANVLTF.

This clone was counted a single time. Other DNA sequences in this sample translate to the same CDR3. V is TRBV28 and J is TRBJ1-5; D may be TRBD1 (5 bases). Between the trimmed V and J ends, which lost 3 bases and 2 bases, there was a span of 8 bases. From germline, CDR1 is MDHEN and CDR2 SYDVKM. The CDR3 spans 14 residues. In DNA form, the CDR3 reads TGTGCCAGCAGTTTGGGGCAGGGCAATCAGCCCCAGCATTTT. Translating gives CASSLGQGNQPQHF.

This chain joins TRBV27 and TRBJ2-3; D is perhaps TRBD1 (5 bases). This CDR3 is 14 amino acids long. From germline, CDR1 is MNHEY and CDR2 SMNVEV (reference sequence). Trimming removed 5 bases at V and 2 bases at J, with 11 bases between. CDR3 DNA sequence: TGTGCCAGCAGTCTCGACAGTTACACAGATACGCAGTATTTT. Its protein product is CASSLDSYTDTQYF.

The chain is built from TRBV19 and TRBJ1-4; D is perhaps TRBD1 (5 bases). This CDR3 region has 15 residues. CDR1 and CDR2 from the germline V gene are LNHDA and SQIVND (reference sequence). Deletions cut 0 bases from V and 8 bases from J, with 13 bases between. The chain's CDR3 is CASSIDRGFEEKLFF. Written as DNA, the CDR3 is TGTGCCAGTAGTATAGATAGGGGATTCGAAGAAAAACTGTTTTTT.

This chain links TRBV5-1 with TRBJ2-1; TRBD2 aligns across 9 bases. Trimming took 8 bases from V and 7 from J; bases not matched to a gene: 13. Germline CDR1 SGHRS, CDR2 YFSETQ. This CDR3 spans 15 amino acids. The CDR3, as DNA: TGCGCCAGTGCCCGAGGGGCGGGGGGGCGGAATGAGCAGTTCTTC. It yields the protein CASARGAGGRNEQFF.

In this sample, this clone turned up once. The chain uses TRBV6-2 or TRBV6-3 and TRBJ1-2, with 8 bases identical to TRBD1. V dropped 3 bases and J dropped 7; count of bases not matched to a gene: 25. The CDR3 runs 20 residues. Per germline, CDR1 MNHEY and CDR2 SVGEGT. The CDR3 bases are TGTGCCAGCAGTTATTTAACCGGATGGACAGGGTTTCACCTAAAGACTGGCTACACCTTC. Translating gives CASSYLTGWTGFHLKTGYTF.

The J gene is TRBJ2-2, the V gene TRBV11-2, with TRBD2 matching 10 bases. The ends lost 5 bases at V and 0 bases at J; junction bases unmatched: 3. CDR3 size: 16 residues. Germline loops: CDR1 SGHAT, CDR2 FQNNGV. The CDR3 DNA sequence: TGTGCCAGCAGCGTCCTAGCGGGGGCGAACACCGGGGAGCTGTTTTTT. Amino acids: CASSVLAGANTGELFF.

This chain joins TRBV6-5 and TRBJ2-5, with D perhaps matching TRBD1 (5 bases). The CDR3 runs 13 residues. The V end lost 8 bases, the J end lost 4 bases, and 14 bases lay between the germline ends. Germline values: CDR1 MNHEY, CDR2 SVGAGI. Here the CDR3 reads CASRAQGRETQYF. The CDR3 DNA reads TGTGCCAGCCGAGCCCAGGGCCGAGAGACCCAGTACTTC.

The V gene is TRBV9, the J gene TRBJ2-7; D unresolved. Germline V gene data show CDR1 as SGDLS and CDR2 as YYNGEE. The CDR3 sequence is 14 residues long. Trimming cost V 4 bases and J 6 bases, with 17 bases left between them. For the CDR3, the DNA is TGTGCCAGCAGCCTCCTGTTCTCAGGAAGCGAGCAGTACTTC. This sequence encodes CASSLLFSGSEQYF.

CDR3 DNA sequence: TGTGCCAGTAGCAAATTAAGCAGGGTAATTTCGGCGGAGACCCAGTACTTC. Translation: CASSKLSRVISAETQYF. This sequence joins TRBV19 and TRBJ2-5, with D tentatively TRBD1 (5 bases). V was shortened by 6 bases and J by 5 bases, with 25 bases between the two germline ends. The CDR3 is 17 residues long. From germline, CDR1 is LNHDA and CDR2 SQIVND (reference sequence).

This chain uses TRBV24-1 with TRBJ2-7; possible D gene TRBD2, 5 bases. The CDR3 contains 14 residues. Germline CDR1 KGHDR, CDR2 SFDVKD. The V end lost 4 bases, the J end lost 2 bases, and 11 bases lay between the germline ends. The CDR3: CATSESSGPYEQYF. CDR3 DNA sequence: TGTGCCACCAGTGAATCCAGCGGACCCTACGAGCAGTACTTC.

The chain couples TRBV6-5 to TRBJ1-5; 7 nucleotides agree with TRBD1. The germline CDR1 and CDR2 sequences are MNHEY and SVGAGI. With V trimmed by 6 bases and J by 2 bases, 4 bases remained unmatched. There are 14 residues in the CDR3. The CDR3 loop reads CASRPDRGNQPQHF. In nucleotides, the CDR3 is TGTGCCAGCAGACCCGACAGGGGCAATCAGCCCCAGCATTTT.

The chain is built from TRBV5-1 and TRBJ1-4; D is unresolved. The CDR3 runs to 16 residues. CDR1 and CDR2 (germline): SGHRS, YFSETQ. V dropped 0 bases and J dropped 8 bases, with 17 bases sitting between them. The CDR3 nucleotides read TGCGCCAGCAGCTTGGATTTTCGGCAGACGGGGGAAAAACTGTTTTTT. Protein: CASSLDFRQTGEKLFF. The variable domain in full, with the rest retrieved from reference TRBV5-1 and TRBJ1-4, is KAGVTQTPRYLIKTRGQQVTLSCSPISGHRSVSWYQQTPGQGLQFLFEYFSETQRNKGNFPGRFSGRQFSNSRSEMNVSTLELGDSALYLCASSLDFRQTGEKLFFGSGTQLSVL.

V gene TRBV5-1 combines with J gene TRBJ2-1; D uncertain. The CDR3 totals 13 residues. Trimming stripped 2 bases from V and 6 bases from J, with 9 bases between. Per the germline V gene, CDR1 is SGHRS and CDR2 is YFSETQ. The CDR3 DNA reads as TGCGCCAGCAGCTTCATGGAGTTCAATGAGCAGTTCTTC. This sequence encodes CASSFMEFNEQFF. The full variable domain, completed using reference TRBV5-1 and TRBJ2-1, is KAGVTQTPRYLIKTRGQQVTLSCSPISGHRSVSWYQQTPGQGLQFLFEYFSETQRNKGNFPGRFSGRQFSNSRSEMNVSTLELGDSALYLCASSFMEFNEQFFGPGTRLTVL.

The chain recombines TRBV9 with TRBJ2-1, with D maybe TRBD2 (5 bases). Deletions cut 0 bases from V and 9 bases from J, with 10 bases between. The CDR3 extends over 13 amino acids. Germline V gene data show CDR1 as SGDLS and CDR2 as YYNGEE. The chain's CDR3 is CASSVAVEGEQFF. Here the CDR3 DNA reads TGTGCCAGCAGCGTAGCGGTAGAGGGTGAGCAGTTCTTC. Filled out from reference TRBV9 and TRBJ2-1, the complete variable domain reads DSGVTQTPKHLITATGQRVTLRCSPRSGDLSVYWYQQSLDQGLQFLIQYYNGEERAKGNILERFSAQQFPDLHSELNLSSLELGDSALYFCASSVAVEGEQFFGPGTRLTVL.

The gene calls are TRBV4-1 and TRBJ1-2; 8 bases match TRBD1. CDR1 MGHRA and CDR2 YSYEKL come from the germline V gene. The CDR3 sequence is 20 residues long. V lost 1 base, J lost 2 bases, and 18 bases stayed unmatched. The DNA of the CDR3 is TGCGCCAGCAGCCAAGTGCTAGGGGGGGCCTTAGACAGGGGAAACTATGGCTACACCTTC. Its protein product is CASSQVLGGALDRGNYGYTF.

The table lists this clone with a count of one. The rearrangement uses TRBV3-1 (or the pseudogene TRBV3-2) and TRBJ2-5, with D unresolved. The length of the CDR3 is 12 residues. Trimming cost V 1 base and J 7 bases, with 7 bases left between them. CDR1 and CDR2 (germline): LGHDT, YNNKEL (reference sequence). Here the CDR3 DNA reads TGTGCCAGCAGCCAAGCGTTTGTGACCCAGTACTTC. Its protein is CASSQAFVTQYF.

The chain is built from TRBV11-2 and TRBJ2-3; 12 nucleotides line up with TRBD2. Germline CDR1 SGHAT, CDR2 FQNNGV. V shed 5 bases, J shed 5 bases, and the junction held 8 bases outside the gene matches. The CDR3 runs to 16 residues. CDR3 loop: CASSRLAGEALDTQYF. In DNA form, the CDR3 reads TGTGCCAGCAGCCGACTAGCGGGAGAGGCTTTAGATACGCAGTATTTT.

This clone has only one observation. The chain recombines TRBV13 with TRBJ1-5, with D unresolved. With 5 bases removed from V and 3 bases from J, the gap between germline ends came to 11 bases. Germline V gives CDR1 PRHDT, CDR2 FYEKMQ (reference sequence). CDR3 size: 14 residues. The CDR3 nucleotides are TGTGCCAGCAGCGAGCGGTCCTCCAATCAGCCCCAGCATTTT. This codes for CASSERSSNQPQHF.

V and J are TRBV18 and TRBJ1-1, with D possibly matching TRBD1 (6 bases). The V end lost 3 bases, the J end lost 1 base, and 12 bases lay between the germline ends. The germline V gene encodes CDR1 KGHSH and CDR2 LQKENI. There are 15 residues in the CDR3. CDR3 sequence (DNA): TGTGCCAGCTCACCGGCAGGGGAGAGGAACACTGAAGCTTTCTTT. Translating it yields CASSPAGERNTEAFF.

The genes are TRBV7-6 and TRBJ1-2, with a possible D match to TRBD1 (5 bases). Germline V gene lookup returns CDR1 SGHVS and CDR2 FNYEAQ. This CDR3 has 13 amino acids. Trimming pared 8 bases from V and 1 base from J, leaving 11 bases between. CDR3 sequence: CASYGGVNYGYTF. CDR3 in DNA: TGTGCCAGCTATGGGGGGGTTAACTATGGCTACACCTTC.

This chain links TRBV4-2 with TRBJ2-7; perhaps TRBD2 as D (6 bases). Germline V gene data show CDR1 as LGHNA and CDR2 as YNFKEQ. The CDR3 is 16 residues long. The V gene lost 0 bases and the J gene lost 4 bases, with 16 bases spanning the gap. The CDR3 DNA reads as TGTGCCAGCAGCCAAGATCGTCAGGGAGGCTTTTACGAGCAGTACTTC. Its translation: CASSQDRQGGFYEQYF.

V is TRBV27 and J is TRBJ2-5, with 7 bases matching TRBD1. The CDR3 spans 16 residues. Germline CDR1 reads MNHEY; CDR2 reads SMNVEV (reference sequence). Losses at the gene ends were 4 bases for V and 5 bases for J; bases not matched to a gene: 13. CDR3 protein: CASSSRQGPALETQYF. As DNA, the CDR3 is TGTGCCAGCAGTTCTAGACAGGGCCCCGCTTTGGAGACCCAGTACTTC.

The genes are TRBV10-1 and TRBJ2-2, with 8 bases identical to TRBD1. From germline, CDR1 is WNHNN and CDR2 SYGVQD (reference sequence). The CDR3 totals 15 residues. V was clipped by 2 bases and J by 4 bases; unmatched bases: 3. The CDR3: CASSERTGSTGELFF. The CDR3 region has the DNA TGCGCCAGCAGTGAGAGGACAGGGAGCACCGGGGAGCTGTTTTTT.

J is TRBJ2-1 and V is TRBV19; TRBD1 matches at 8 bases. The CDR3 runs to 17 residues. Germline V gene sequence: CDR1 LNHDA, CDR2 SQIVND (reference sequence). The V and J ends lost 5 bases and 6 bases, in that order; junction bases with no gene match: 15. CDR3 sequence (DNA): TGTGCCAGTAGTCTCACCTTAGGTCAGGGGGCGATCAATGAGCAGTTCTTC. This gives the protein CASSLTLGQGAINEQFF.

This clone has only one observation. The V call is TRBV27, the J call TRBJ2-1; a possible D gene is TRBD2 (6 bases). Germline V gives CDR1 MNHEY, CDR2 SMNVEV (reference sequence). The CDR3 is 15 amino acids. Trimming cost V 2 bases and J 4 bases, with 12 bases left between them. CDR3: CASSLGTSVYNEQFF. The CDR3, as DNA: TGTGCCAGCAGTTTAGGGACTTCGGTGTACAATGAGCAGTTCTTC.

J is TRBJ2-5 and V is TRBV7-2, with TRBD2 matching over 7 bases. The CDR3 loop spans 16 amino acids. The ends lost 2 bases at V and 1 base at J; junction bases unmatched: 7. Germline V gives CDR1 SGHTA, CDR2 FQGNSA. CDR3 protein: CASSLPTSVPQETQYF. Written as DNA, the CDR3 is TGTGCCAGCAGCTTACCTACTAGCGTACCCCAAGAGACCCAGTACTTC.

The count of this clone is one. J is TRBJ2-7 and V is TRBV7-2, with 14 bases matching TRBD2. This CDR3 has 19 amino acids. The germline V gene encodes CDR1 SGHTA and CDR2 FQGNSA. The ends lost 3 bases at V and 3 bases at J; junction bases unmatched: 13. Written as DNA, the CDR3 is TGTGCCAGCAGCTTTAGGCCGGGACTAGCGGGAGCTTCGCTCTACGAGCAGTACTTC. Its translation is CASSFRPGLAGASLYEQYF.